The T cell receptor beta chain under discussion was sequenced for a study of blood T cells in healthy people across ages. Study-wide background: About one barcoded TCR beta cDNA was captured per two T cells.

This CDR3 contains 14 residues. The ends lost 4 bases at V and 3 bases at J; junction bases unmatched: 5. Germline V lookup: CDR1 SEHNR, CDR2 FQNEAQ (reference sequence). A minimum of 7 million PBMCs was isolated per sample. A second PCR of roughly 7 to 11 cycles used a sample-barcoded 5' primer and a J-beta primer mix. Each TCR beta cDNA got a 12-nucleotide random molecular identifier. One entry per CDR3 protein, called by TCRdb with MiXCR from the 5' RACE reads. The data hold 600,000 or so distinct CDR3 sequences, with about 28% observed a single time. This chain connects TRBV7-9 to TRBJ2-7; TRBD1 matches 8 bases. Material: blood. The source of this sequence is a woman over 75 in good health. CDR3 region: CASSSGTGCYEQYF. CDR3 coding DNA: TGTGCCAGCAGCTCGGGGACAGGTTGCTACGAGCAGTACTTC.